The next 3 T cell receptor beta chains were all read from a single sample in a study of shared clonotypes between healthy human individuals. TCRdb's copy holds only in-frame clones and misses some; the assay was immunoSEQ multiplex PCR. The profile shows about 2.1 million clones, about 92% of them singletons. Cells designated naive CD8 were CD45RO-negative and were positively selected for CCR7, with terminally differentiated effector memory CD45RA+ cells excluded. Input material: naive CD8+ T cells from PBMCs. The source is a man between 18 and 29 years old in good health. Some clones in this sample may be carry-over from other donors' samples.

The chain recombines TRBV9 with TRBJ2-6, with 9 bases that match TRBD1. CDR3 length equals 17 residues. V trimming: 1 base; J trimming: 10 bases; junction bases outside the gene matches: 12. CDR1 is SGDLS and CDR2 is YYNGEE in the germline V gene. This CDR3 is CASSVTNRDRDLNVLTF. The CDR3 nucleotides read TGTGCCAGCAGCGTAACGAACCGGGACAGGGATTTGAACGTCCTGACTTTC.

This chain connects TRBV2 to TRBJ1-3; D possibly corresponds to TRBD1 (5 bases). V lost 0 bases and J lost 2, with 8 bases in between. CDR1 and CDR2 (germline): SNHLY, FYNNEI. The CDR3 is 15 residues long. The CDR3 loop is CASSEAGGAGNTIYF. CDR3 nucleotide sequence: TGTGCCAGCAGTGAAGCTGGGGGGGCTGGAAACACCATATATTTT.

The chain recombines TRBV28 with TRBJ2-7; 8 bases line up with TRBD1. J lost 5 bases, V lost 3 bases, and 12 bases had no gene match. CDR3 length: 16 residues. From germline, CDR1 is MDHEN and CDR2 SYDVKM. CDR3 sequence: CASSFYADRARDEQYF. The CDR3 nucleotides are TGTGCCAGCAGTTTTTACGCGGACAGGGCCAGGGACGAGCAGTACTTC.